Sequencing of this T cell receptor (beta chain) was carried out in a study of T cell repertoires in cytomegalovirus infection. V lost 5 bases, J lost 4 bases, and 2 bases stayed unmatched. CDR1 SGHVS and CDR2 FNYEAQ come from the germline V gene. The CDR3 has 13 residues. Via MiXCR, TCRdb re-called the reads, giving one row per CDR3 protein. The sample has under 300,000 distinct CDR3 sequences; 12% are singletons. Study-level points and caveats: Identification of carriers of CMV plus the relevant HLA was achieved through cumulative public TCR beta family frequency.

There are a few counts of this clonotype. Its antigen is not known. Sequencing was done on a sample of PBMCs. The V gene is TRBV7-6, the J gene TRBJ2-1; TRBD2 agrees at 7 bases. The sequence came from a human donor in good health (CMV status not recorded). Some clones in this sample may be carry-over from other donors' samples. CDR3 loop: CASSRDYYNEQFF. In DNA form, the CDR3 reads TGTGCCAGCAGCCGGGACTATTACAATGAGCAGTTCTTC.